Shown below are 22 T cell receptor beta chains from a single sample sequenced in a study of T cells in Graves' hyperthyroidism and ophthalmopathy. Amplified TCR beta CDR3 regions came from RNA transcripts. HTBI primers were used for first-round RT-PCR of the TCR CDR3. MiXCR, applied by TCRdb to the multiplex PCR reads, yields one record per CDR3 protein. The sample shows approximately 690,000 distinct CDR3 sequences, about a fifth of them seen only once. Sequenced input: blood. Every receptor here comes from a man aged 25 to 40 with Graves' ophthalmopathy.

In its sample, this clonotype was seen a few times. The V and J genes are TRBV5-5 and TRBJ2-1; D is unclear. This CDR3 is 13 amino acids long. CDR1 is SGHKS and CDR2 is YYEKEE in the germline V gene (reference sequence). Trimming took off 6 bases at V and 2 bases at J, with 9 bases between the two ends. CDR3 nucleotide sequence: TGTGCCAGCACCTTTCCCCCCTACAATGAGCAGTTCTTC. The encoded protein is CASTFPPYNEQFF.

Only a few counts were recorded for this clonotype. The genes are TRBV7-3 and TRBJ1-1; D unclear. V was cut by 2 bases and J by 0 bases, with 13 bases left in between. Germline assignment: CDR1 SGHTA and CDR2 FQGTGA. The CDR3 runs 16 residues. The CDR3 spells CASSLGHRIMNTEAFF. As DNA, the CDR3 is TGTGCCAGCAGCTTAGGTCATCGTATTATGAACACTGAAGCTTTCTTT.

This clonotype was seen a few times. V usage is TRBV30 and J usage is TRBJ2-7; TRBD1 matches 7 bases. CDR3 length: 16 residues. Germline trimming cut 3 bases from V and 2 bases from J; bases unmatched to any gene: 13. CDR1 and CDR2 (germline): GTSNPN, SVGIG (reference sequence). DNA of the CDR3: TGTGCCTGGAGCGGATTGGGGACAGAGCTAGCCTACGAGCAGTACTTC. Residues: CAWSGLGTELAYEQYF.

The sample holds many counts of this clonotype. The chain joins TRBV7-2 to TRBJ2-1; D is uncertain. The CDR3 is 16 amino acids. The germline V gene encodes CDR1 SGHTA and CDR2 FQGNSA. V shed 5 bases and J shed 0 bases, with 14 bases lying between them. This CDR3 reads CASSLVGLSSYNEQFF. CDR3 nucleotides: TGTGCCAGCAGCCTCGTGGGCTTGAGCTCCTACAATGAGCAGTTCTTC.

In this sample, this clonotype turned up many times. The V and J genes are TRBV2 and TRBJ2-3; TRBD2 matches at 12 bases. The V and J ends lost 5 bases and 6 bases, in that order; junction bases with no gene match: 6. Germline V gene data show CDR1 as SNHLY and CDR2 as FYNNEI. The CDR3 spans 15 residues. The CDR3 region has the DNA TGTGCCAGCAGTCTAGCGGGAGGGCCCCGCGATACGCAGTATTTT. Encoded protein: CASSLAGGPRDTQYF.

The chain is built from TRBV6-1 and TRBJ1-5; D unclear. The length of the CDR3 is 13 residues. Per the germline V gene, CDR1 is MNHNS and CDR2 is SASEGT. Deletions cut 8 bases from V and 5 bases from J, with 13 bases between. The CDR3 sequence: CASRPGYDQPQHF. The CDR3 DNA sequence: TGTGCCAGCCGGCCGGGGTACGATCAGCCCCAGCATTTT.

The V call is TRBV20-1, the J call TRBJ1-2; TRBD1 agrees at 8 bases. CDR1 is DFQATT, CDR2 SNEGSKA, per germline (reference sequence). V gave up 3 bases and J gave up 12 bases; unmatched junction bases: 15. The CDR3 spans 14 residues. DNA for the CDR3: TGCAGTGCTAGGGTGATTCAGCCGGGACAGGCAAACACCTTC. Translating gives CSARVIQPGQANTF.

The chain links TRBV28 to TRBJ2-7; D might be TRBD1 (6 bases). Looked up from germline, CDR1 is MDHEN and CDR2 is SYDVKM. The CDR3 covers 12 residues. The germline V and J ends were trimmed by 6 bases and 3 bases, with 9 bases remaining between them. Here the CDR3 reads CASSHRVYEQYF. In DNA, the CDR3 is TGTGCCAGCAGCCACAGGGTCTACGAGCAGTACTTC.

This clonotype came up a few times. The genes are TRBV10-2 and TRBJ2-3; D is unclear. The CDR3 length is 12 residues. In germline, CDR1 is WSHSY, CDR2 SAAADI. The V end was cut by 3 bases, the J end by 4 bases, with 5 bases between. CDR3 nucleotide sequence: TGCGCCAGCAGTGATGGCCCAGATACGCAGTATTTT. Its protein is CASSDGPDTQYF.

This clonotype was observed at least ten times. CDR3 loop: CSARDLRARGGEQYF. In DNA, the CDR3 is TGCAGTGCTAGAGACCTCAGGGCCAGGGGGGGTGAGCAGTACTTC. The rearrangement joins TRBV20-1 to TRBJ2-7, with D perhaps given as TRBD1 or TRBD2 (7 bases each). Germline V gives CDR1 DFQATT, CDR2 SNEGSKA (reference sequence). The CDR3 has 15 residues. V dropped 0 bases and J dropped 7 bases, with 19 bases sitting between them.

At least ten counts were recorded for this clonotype. The genes are TRBV5-1 and TRBJ2-3; the D gene is possibly TRBD1 (6 bases). Germline-derived CDR1 and CDR2 are SGHRS and YFSETQ. Trimming took 4 bases from V and 2 from J, leaving 11 bases between them. The CDR3 has 14 residues. The CDR3 DNA follows: TGCGCCAGCAGCGTCGGACAGCACACAGATACGCAGTATTTT. It is translated as CASSVGQHTDTQYF.

The V and J genes are TRBV4-2 and TRBJ1-1, with D perhaps TRBD1 (5 bases). The ends were cut back, 1 base at V and 4 bases at J, with 10 bases in the middle. The germline CDR1 and CDR2 sequences are LGHNA and YNFKEQ. The CDR3 extends over 14 amino acids. The CDR3 is CASSQVGGTTEAFF. Here the CDR3 DNA reads TGTGCCAGCAGCCAAGTAGGAGGGACCACTGAAGCTTTCTTT.

This clonotype was detected only a few times. The chain links TRBV28 to TRBJ1-2, with D maybe TRBD1 (5 bases). CDR3 size: 14 residues. Trimming removed 6 bases from V and 8 bases from J, with 19 bases in between. CDR1 is MDHEN and CDR2 is SYDVKM in the germline V gene. The CDR3 bases are TGTGCCAGCAGCCGGACACAGCAGGGTGAAGGCTACACCTTC. As protein: CASSRTQQGEGYTF.

As for this clonotype: The junction shows a germline mismatch at one end, possibly a read error. The rearrangement links TRBV28 to TRBJ2-7; no firm D call. This CDR3 is 13 amino acids long. The germline V gene has CDR1 MDHEN and CDR2 SYDVKM. CDR3 coding DNA: TGTGCCAGCAGAGATGGTTTTGGTTACGAGCAGTGCTTC. Protein product: CASRDGFGYEQCF.

This clonotype occurred many times. The rearrangement uses TRBV20-1 and TRBJ1-5; a possible D gene is TRBD1 (6 bases). Germline V CDR1 and CDR2: DFQATT, SNEGSKA (reference sequence). Trimming cost V 0 bases and J 1 base, with 7 bases left between them. The CDR3 contains 14 residues. This chain's CDR3 is CSAREGTSNQPQHF. In nucleotides, the CDR3 is TGCAGTGCTAGAGAAGGGACAAGCAATCAGCCCCAGCATTTT.

This clonotype was seen at least ten times. The chain is built from TRBV7-2 and TRBJ2-3; D is perhaps TRBD2 (6 bases). V gave up 4 bases and J gave up 1 base, with 12 bases separating them. The germline V gene has CDR1 SGHTA and CDR2 FQGNSA. The CDR3 spans 15 residues. This CDR3 is CASSSRELGTDTQYF. The CDR3 bases are TGTGCCAGCAGCTCCCGGGAGCTGGGCACAGATACGCAGTATTTT. The full variable domain, rest sourced from reference TRBV7-2 and TRBJ2-3, is GAGVSQSPSNKVTEKGKDVELRCDPISGHTALYWYRQSLGQGLEFLIYFQGNSAPDKSGLPSDRFSAERTGGSVSTLTIQRTQQEDSAVYLCASSSRELGTDTQYFGPGTRLTVL.

This clonotype has just a few counts. The chain recombines TRBV5-4 with TRBJ1-1; perhaps TRBD1 as D (5 bases). The CDR3 is 17 amino acids. Between the trimmed V and J ends, which lost 1 base and 0 bases, there was a span of 16 bases. Germline values: CDR1 SGHNT, CDR2 YYREEE (reference sequence). As DNA, the CDR3 is TGTGCCAGCAGCTTGTTGTCAGGGCCAAGGATGAACACTGAAGCTTTCTTT. Translation: CASSLLSGPRMNTEAFF.

The chain is built from TRBV6-9 and TRBJ2-7; possible D gene TRBD1, 6 bases. Trimming took off 9 bases at V and 2 bases at J, with 11 bases between the two ends. Germline CDR1 MNHGY, CDR2 SVAAGI. The CDR3 consists of 12 residues. The CDR3: CARSDRTYEQYF. CDR3 in DNA: TGTGCCAGATCGGACAGAACCTACGAGCAGTACTTC.

This clonotype was recorded at least ten times. The rearrangement links TRBV28 to TRBJ2-3; no firm D call. The ends were cut back, 7 bases at V and 3 bases at J, with 20 bases in the middle. Germline CDR1 MDHEN, CDR2 SYDVKM. The length of the CDR3 is 16 residues. CDR3 protein: CASTTTREIGTDTQYF. The CDR3 coding sequence is TGTGCCAGCACCACCACCCGAGAAATCGGGACAGATACGCAGTATTTT.

This clonotype was picked up many times. The V and J genes are TRBV5-1 and TRBJ2-1, with a tentative D call TRBD1 (5 bases). The germline CDR1 and CDR2 sequences are SGHRS and YFSETQ. V lost 3 bases and J lost 3, with 7 bases in between. This CDR3 is 13 amino acids long. CDR3 sequence (DNA): TGCGCCAGCAGCTCTCAGGGCTACAATGAGCAGTTCTTC. It specifies CASSSQGYNEQFF.

The V and J genes are TRBV9 and TRBJ2-2; maybe TRBD1 (6 bases). V dropped 7 bases and J dropped 6 bases, with 13 bases sitting between them. The length of the CDR3 is 13 residues. CDR1 is SGDLS, CDR2 YYNGEE, per germline. The CDR3 loop reads CASGAGQSGELFF. The DNA for the CDR3 is TGTGCCAGCGGCGCCGGACAGTCCGGGGAGCTGTTTTTT. Supplemented by reference TRBV9 and TRBJ2-2, the full variable domain reads DSGVTQTPKHLITATGQRVTLRCSPRSGDLSVYWYQQSLDQGLQFLIQYYNGEERAKGNILERFSAQQFPDLHSELNLSSLELGDSALYFCASGAGQSGELFFGEGSRLTVL.

This clonotype came up a few times. DNA for the CDR3: TGTGCCAGCAGCGAACCGGGACAGGGCCCATACGAGCAGTACTTC. This gives the protein CASSEPGQGPYEQYF. The chain combines TRBV5-8 with TRBJ2-7; 9 bases align to TRBD1. Germline trimming cut 4 bases from V and 4 bases from J; bases unmatched to any gene: 9. The CDR3 contains 15 residues. From germline, CDR1 is SGHTS and CDR2 YDEGEE.